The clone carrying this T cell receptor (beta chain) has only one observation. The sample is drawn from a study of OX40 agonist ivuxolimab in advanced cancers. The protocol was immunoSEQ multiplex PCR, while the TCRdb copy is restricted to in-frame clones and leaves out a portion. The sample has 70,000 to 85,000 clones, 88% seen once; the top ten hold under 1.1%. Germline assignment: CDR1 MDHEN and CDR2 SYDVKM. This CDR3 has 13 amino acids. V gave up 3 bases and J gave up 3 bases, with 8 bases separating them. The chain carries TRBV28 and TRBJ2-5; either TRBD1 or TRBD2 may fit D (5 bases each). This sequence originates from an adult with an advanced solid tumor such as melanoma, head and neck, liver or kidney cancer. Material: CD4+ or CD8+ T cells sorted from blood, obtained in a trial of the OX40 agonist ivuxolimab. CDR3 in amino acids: CASSFGAEETQYF. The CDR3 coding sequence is TGTGCCAGCAGTTTCGGGGCAGAAGAGACCCAGTACTTC.